This T cell receptor (beta chain) came from a study of cytomegalovirus exposure and HLA in healthy donors. PCR was performed using 60 Vbeta and 13 Jbeta primers. Some clones are missing from TCRdb's copy, which holds only in-frame ones; the method was immunoSEQ multiplex PCR. The sample carries nearly 300,000 clones, 86% recorded once. Germline V gene lookup returns CDR1 SEHNR and CDR2 FQNEAQ (reference sequence). The CDR3 is 13 residues long. The V end was cut by 4 bases, the J end by 3 bases, with 7 bases between. Only a few counts were recorded for this clone. Its antigen is not identified. General study findings and limits: Later analysis identified a missense DCLRE1C variant that was linked to TCR beta V- and J-gene trimming. Researchers catalogued over 150 TCR beta chains as cytomegalovirus-associated. For most subjects, TCR beta sequences were reported to predict HLA-A and HLA-B alleles with accuracy.

Each donor's status was that of a healthy bone marrow donor. This sequence joins TRBV7-9 and TRBJ1-5; D call uncertain. The source material was PBMCs. The sequence was obtained from a man aged 40-55 years in good health and CMV-seropositive. The CDR3 loop is CASSSGLNQPQHF. As DNA, the CDR3 is TGTGCCAGCAGCTCAGGCCTCAATCAGCCCCAGCATTTT.